The source of this TCR beta chain is a study of cytotoxic CD8 clonotypes in ibrutinib-treated CLL. Overall study findings and caveats: Relative to age-matched healthy donors, clonality at baseline was higher, and it tracked circulating CD8+ T-cell counts. Clonotypes that were public were uncommon, and they contracted or stayed stable on treatment. Investigators sampled sustained-remission and progressing patients at differing times.

This clone was found once. Its antigen is as yet unknown. This CDR3 region has 15 residues. Trimming took 3 bases from V and 0 from J, leaving 11 bases between them. The germline V gene has CDR1 MDHEN and CDR2 SYDVKM. Target depth was 1 in 200,000 to 1 in 1 million T cells, about 10x per clonotype. The data were produced by immunoSEQ multiplex PCR, yet TCRdb's version contains in-frame clones alone and is incomplete. The sample lists approximately 70,000 clones, 75% to 95% occurring once. The receptor comes from a human donor with chronic lymphocytic leukemia. This chain connects TRBV28 to TRBJ1-1; possible D gene TRBD1, 6 bases. The sample here was PBMCs, taken after 12 months of ibrutinib treatment. The chain's CDR3 is CASSFDTGMNTEAFF. The CDR3 bases are TGTGCCAGCAGTTTTGATACAGGGATGAACACTGAAGCTTTCTTT.